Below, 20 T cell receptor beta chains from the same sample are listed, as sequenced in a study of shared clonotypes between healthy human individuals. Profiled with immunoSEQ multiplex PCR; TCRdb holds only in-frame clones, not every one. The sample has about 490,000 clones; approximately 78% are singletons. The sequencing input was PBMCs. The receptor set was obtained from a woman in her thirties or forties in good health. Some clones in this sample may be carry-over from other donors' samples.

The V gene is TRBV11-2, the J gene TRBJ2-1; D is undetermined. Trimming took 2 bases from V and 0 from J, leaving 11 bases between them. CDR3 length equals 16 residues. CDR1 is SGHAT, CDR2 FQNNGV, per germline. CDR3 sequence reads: CASSLPRLSSYNEQFF. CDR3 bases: TGTGCCAGCAGCTTACCCCGACTGAGCTCCTACAATGAGCAGTTCTTC.

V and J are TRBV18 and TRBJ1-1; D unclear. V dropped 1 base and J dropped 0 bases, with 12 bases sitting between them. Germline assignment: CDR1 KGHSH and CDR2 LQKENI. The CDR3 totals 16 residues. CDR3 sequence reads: CASSPLAINMNTEAFF. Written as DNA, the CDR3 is TGTGCCAGCTCACCACTAGCTATAAACATGAACACTGAAGCTTTCTTT.

This CDR3 is CASSLEGLAGVDEQFF. The CDR3 DNA reads TGTGCCAGTAGCCTAGAGGGACTAGCGGGAGTGGATGAGCAGTTCTTC. The chain links TRBV19 to TRBJ2-1; 14 nucleotides match TRBD2. CDR1 and CDR2 from the germline V gene are LNHDA and SQIVND (reference sequence). The CDR3 extends over 16 amino acids. Trimming cost V 6 bases and J 8 bases; bases outside gene matches: 9.

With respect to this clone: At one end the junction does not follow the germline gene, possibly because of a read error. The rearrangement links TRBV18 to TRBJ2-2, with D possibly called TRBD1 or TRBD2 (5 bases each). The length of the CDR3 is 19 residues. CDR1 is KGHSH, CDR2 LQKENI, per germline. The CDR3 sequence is CASSPPAGTSRTKTAELFF. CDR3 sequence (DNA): TGTGCCAGCTCACCGCCCGCCGGGACGTCCCGAACCAAGACCGCGGAGCTGTTTTTT.

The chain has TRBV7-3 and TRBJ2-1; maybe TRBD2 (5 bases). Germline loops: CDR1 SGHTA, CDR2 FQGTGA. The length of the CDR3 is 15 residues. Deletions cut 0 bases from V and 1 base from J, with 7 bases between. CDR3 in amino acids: CASSLTRDSYNEQFF. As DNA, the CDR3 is TGTGCCAGCAGCTTAACGAGGGATTCCTACAATGAGCAGTTCTTC.

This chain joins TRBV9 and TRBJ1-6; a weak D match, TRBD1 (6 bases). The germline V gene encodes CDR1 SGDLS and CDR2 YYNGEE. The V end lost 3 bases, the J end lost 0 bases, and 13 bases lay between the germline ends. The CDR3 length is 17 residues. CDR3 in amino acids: CASSERGSYSYNSPLHF. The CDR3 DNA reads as TGTGCCAGCAGCGAGAGGGGGAGTTACTCCTATAATTCACCCCTCCACTTT.

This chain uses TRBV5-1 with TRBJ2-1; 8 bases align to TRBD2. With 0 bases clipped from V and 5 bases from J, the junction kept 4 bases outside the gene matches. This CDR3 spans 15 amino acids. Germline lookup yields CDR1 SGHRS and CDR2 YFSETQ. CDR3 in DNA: TGCGCCAGCAGCTTGGATAGCGGGACGCACAATGAGCAGTTCTTC. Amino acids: CASSLDSGTHNEQFF.

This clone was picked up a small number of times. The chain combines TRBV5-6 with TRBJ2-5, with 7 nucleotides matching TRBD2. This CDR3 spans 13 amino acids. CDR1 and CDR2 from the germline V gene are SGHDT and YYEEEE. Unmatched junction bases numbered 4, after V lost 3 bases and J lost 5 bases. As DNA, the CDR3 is TGTGCCAGCAGCTCGCGGGGGACGGAGACCCAGTACTTC. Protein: CASSSRGTETQYF.

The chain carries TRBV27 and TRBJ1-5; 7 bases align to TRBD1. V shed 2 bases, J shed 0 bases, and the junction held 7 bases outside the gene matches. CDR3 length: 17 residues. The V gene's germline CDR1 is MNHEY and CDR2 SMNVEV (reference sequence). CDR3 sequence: CASSLRQGGYSNQPQHF. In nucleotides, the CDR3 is TGTGCCAGCAGTTTACGGCAGGGGGGCTATAGCAATCAGCCCCAGCATTTT.

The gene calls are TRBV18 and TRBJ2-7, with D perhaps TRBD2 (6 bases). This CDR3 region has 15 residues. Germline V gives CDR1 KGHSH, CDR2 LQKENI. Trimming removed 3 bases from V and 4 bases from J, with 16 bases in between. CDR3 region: CASSPPTSRRYEQYF. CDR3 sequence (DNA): TGTGCCAGCTCACCCCCTACTAGCAGACGGTACGAGCAGTACTTC.

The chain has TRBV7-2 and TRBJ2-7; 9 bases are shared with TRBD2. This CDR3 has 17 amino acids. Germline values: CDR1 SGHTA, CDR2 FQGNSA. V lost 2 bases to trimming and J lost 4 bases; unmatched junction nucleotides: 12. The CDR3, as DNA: TGTGCCAGCAGCTTACAGAATAGCGGGAGTATCTCTTACGAGCAGTACTTC. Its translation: CASSLQNSGSISYEQYF.

The chain's CDR3 is CASSQDLSTDTQYF. The CDR3 bases are TGCGCCAGCAGCCAAGATTTGAGCACAGATACGCAGTATTTT. This chain links TRBV4-3 with TRBJ2-3; D is undetermined. The CDR3 consists of 14 residues. The germline V and J ends were trimmed by 0 bases and 0 bases, with 4 bases remaining between them. Per germline, CDR1 LGHNA and CDR2 YSLEER.

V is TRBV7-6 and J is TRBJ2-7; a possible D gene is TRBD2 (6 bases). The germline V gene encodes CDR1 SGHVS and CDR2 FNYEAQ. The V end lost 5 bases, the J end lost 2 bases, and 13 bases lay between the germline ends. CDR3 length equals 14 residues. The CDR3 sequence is CASSAPSAPYEQYF. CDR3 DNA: TGTGCCAGCAGCGCCCCTAGCGCGCCCTACGAGCAGTACTTC.

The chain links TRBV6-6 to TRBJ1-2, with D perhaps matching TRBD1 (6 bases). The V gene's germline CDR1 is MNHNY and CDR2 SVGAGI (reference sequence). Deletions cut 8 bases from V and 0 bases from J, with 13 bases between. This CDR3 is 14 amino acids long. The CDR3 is CASGRTASNYGYTF. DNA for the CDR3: TGTGCCAGCGGACGGACAGCCTCTAACTATGGCTACACCTTC.

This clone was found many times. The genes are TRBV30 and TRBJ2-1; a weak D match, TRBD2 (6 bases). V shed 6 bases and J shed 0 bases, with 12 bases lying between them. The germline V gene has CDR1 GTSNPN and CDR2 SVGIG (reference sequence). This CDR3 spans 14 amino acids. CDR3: CACRQAGSYNEQFF. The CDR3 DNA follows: TGTGCCTGCCGACAAGCGGGCTCCTACAATGAGCAGTTCTTC.

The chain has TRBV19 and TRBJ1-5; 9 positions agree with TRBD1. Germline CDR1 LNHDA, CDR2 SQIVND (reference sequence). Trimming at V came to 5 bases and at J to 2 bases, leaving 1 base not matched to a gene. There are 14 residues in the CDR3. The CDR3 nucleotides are TGTGCCAGTAGTGACAGGGGGGGCAATCAGCCCCAGCATTTT. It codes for CASSDRGGNQPQHF. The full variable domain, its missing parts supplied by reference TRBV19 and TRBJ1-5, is DGGITQSPKYLFRKEGQNVTLSCEQNLNHDAMYWYRQDPGQGLRLIYYSQIVNDFQKGDIAEGYSVSREKKESFPLTVTSAQKNPTAFYLCASSDRGGNQPQHFGDGTRLSIL.

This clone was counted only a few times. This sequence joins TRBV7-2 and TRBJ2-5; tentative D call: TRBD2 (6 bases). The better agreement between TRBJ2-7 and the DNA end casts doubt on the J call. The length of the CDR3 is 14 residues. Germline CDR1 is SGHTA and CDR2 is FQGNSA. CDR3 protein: CASSSGLIPYEQYF. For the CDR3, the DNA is TGTGCCAGCAGCTCCGGACTAATCCCCTACGAGCAGTACTTC.

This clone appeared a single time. The CDR3 bases are TGTGCCAGCAGTGAACTCTCCACCGGGGAGCTGTTTTTT. This codes for CASSELSTGELFF. V and J are TRBV6-4 and TRBJ2-2, with D uncertain. The germline V gene encodes CDR1 MRHNA and CDR2 SNTAGT. V lost 3 bases and J 4 bases, leaving 6 bases between the germline ends. The CDR3 length is 13 residues.

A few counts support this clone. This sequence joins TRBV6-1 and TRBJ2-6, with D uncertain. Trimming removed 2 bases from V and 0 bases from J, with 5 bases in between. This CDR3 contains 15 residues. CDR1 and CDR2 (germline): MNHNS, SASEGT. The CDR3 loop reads CASSEWDSGANVLTF. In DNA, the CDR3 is TGTGCCAGCAGTGAATGGGACTCTGGGGCCAACGTCCTGACTTTC.

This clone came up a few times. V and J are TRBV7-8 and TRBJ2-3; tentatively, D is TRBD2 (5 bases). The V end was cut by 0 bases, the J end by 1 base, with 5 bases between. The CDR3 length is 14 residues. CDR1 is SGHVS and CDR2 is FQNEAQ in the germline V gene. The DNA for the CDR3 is TGTGCCAGCAGCTTAGCTAGCGGCACAGATACGCAGTATTTT. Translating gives CASSLASGTDTQYF.